The 16 T cell receptor beta chains below all came from one sample that was sequenced in a study of vaccination effects on CD4 cells after COVID-19. The antigens of these receptors remain unknown. Sequencing was preceded by expansion of antigen-specific CD4+ T cells with viral peptide pools in the ViraFEST assay. With nine to eleven days of culture completed, CD4+ T cells were isolated. As their vaccination, participants received two doses of either BNT162b2 or mRNA-1273. Assay: immunoSEQ multiplex PCR; the TCRdb copy retains only in-frame clones and omits some. The sample lists tens of thousands of clones; around 82% were seen once. Sequencing used CD4+ T cells from PBMCs cultured with HCoV-NL63 spike peptides, obtained after COVID-19 vaccination. Receptors originate from a human donor who received a COVID-19 vaccine. Some clones in this sample may be carry-over from other donors' samples.

The DNA of the CDR3 is TGCGCCAGCAGCCAATTGGGGACGGTCCAAGAGACCCAGTACTTC. Residues: CASSQLGTVQETQYF. The chain joins TRBV4-1 to TRBJ2-5; D is possibly TRBD1 or TRBD2 (5 bases each). This CDR3 region has 15 residues. Trimming stripped 2 bases from V and 1 base from J, with 11 bases between. Germline CDR1 reads MGHRA; CDR2 reads YSYEKL.

This chain connects TRBV6-6 to TRBJ2-3, with 8 bases lining up with TRBD1. The CDR3 spans 13 residues. In germline, CDR1 is MNHNY, CDR2 SVGAGI (reference sequence). The trim removed 5 bases at V and 4 bases at J, leaving 2 bases unmatched. CDR3 nucleotides: TGTGCCAGCAGTCCACAGGGGGCAGATACGCAGTATTTT. Translated, it gives CASSPQGADTQYF.

This clone occurred a few times. V gene TRBV2 combines with J gene TRBJ2-7, with D unresolved. V lost 2 bases and J lost 2, with 10 bases in between. There are 14 residues in the CDR3. CDR1 and CDR2 from the germline V gene are SNHLY and FYNNEI. Here the CDR3 reads CASSEQSPPYEQYV. CDR3 DNA: TGTGCCAGCAGTGAACAGAGCCCGCCCTACGAGCAGTACGTC.

This clone was detected only a few times. V gene TRBV21-1 combines with J gene TRBJ2-7; TRBD1, the table's D call, lacks a check against the DNA. TRBV21-1 is assigned pseudogene status. The CDR3 is 14 residues long. CDR3 loop: CARRQGARPYEQYV. The DNA of the CDR3 is TGTGCCAGAAGACAGGGGGCTAGACCCTACGAGCAGTACGTC.

V gene TRBV6-1 combines with J gene TRBJ1-5; 7 positions agree with TRBD1. After removal of 3 bases from V and 4 bases from J, the junction contained 9 bases not matched to a gene. The CDR3 runs 16 residues. CDR1 is MNHNS, CDR2 SASEGT, per germline. In DNA, the CDR3 is TGTGCCAGCAGTGACCCGGACAGGAATCAAAATCAGCCCCAGCATTTT. Translating gives CASSDPDRNQNQPQHF.

The chain uses TRBV5-8 and TRBJ1-5; D unresolved. Trimming shortened V by 5 bases and J by 6 bases, and 9 bases separated the two germline ends. This CDR3 contains 12 residues. Germline loops: CDR1 SGHTS, CDR2 YDEGEE. CDR3 in DNA: TGTGCCAGCAGGACCTCGGCTCAGCCCCAGCATTTT. As protein: CASRTSAQPQHF.

This clone was picked up one time. The rearrangement uses TRBV28 and TRBJ1-2; 7 bases align to TRBD1. This CDR3 has 13 residues. Germline values: CDR1 MDHEN, CDR2 SYDVKM. The junction had 7 bases not matched to a gene; V was cut back by 5 bases and J by 7 bases. CDR3 loop: CASSPHDRAGYTF. The CDR3 bases are TGTGCCAGCAGTCCACATGACAGGGCTGGCTACACCTTC.

The chain's CDR3 is CAISTSGKNTEAFF. The CDR3 bases are TGTGCCATCAGTACCAGTGGTAAGAACACTGAAGCTTTCTTT. J is TRBJ1-1 and V is TRBV10-3, with no clear D. This CDR3 is built from 14 residues. Germline-derived CDR1 and CDR2 are ENHRY and SYGVKD. Trimming shortened V by 5 bases and J by 1 base, and 11 bases separated the two germline ends.

The chain combines TRBV10-1 with TRBJ1-2; D is possibly TRBD1 (5 bases). V lost 4 bases and J 7 bases, leaving 13 bases between the germline ends. The germline V gene has CDR1 WNHNN and CDR2 SYGVQD (reference sequence). CDR3 length equals 13 residues. The CDR3 sequence is CASSVSRAAGYTF. The CDR3 bases are TGCGCCAGCAGTGTATCCAGGGCCGCTGGCTACACCTTC.

This clone showed up just once. The chain links TRBV18 to TRBJ2-3; tentatively, D is TRBD1 (6 bases). The CDR3 consists of 14 residues. V was cut by 3 bases and J by 3 bases, with 10 bases left in between. Germline lookup yields CDR1 KGHSH and CDR2 LQKENI. As DNA, the CDR3 is TGTGCCAGCTCACCGCAGGGGTTTACAGATACGCAGTATTTT. The encoded protein is CASSPQGFTDTQYF.

This chain connects TRBV5-6 to TRBJ1-1; D is uncertain. With 4 bases removed from V and 8 bases from J, the gap between germline ends came to 9 bases. This CDR3 has 11 amino acids. Germline-derived CDR1 and CDR2 are SGHDT and YYEEEE. CDR3 amino acids: CASSLYGEAFF. The CDR3 coding sequence is TGTGCCAGCAGCCTGTACGGGGAAGCTTTCTTT.

V and J are TRBV5-5 and TRBJ2-7, with D possibly called TRBD1 or TRBD2 (5 bases each). Germline V gives CDR1 SGHKS, CDR2 YYEKEE (reference sequence). Trimming removed 3 bases from V and 4 bases from J, with 11 bases in between. The CDR3 runs 13 residues. CDR3 region: CASSWGWEYEQYV. CDR3 sequence (DNA): TGTGCCAGCAGCTGGGGGTGGGAGTACGAGCAGTACGTC.

The chain couples TRBV4-1 to TRBJ1-1, with a possible D match to TRBD1 (5 bases). V was cut by 1 base and J by 0 bases, with 18 bases left in between. CDR3 length: 18 residues. Germline assignment: CDR1 MGHRA and CDR2 YSYEKL. In DNA form, the CDR3 reads TGCGCCAGCAGCCAAGGACTGCTTAGTAGACAGCTGAACACTGAAGCTTTCTTT. This gives the protein CASSQGLLSRQLNTEAFF.

J is TRBJ2-3 and V is TRBV7-9; D call uncertain. The CDR3 extends over 15 amino acids. Germline loops: CDR1 SEHNR, CDR2 FQNEAQ (reference sequence). V lost 0 bases to trimming and J lost 2 bases, with 9 bases between them. The CDR3 sequence is CASSLAAGITDTQYF. For the CDR3, the DNA is TGTGCCAGCAGCTTAGCTGCAGGTATCACAGATACGCAGTATTTT.

CDR3 bases: TGTGCCAGCAGCCTCGGACTGGCAGATACGCAGTATTTT. It encodes CASSLGLADTQYF. The chain recombines TRBV13 with TRBJ2-3, with a tentative D call TRBD2 (5 bases). The V end lost 5 bases, the J end lost 4 bases, and 10 bases lay between the germline ends. The CDR3 is 13 amino acids. Looked up from germline, CDR1 is PRHDT and CDR2 is FYEKMQ (reference sequence).

The chain links TRBV6-5 to TRBJ1-3; D possibly corresponds to TRBD1 (6 bases). CDR1 and CDR2 from the germline V gene are MNHEY and SVGAGI. The CDR3 consists of 16 residues. Trimming removed 2 bases at V and 0 bases at J, with 11 bases between. Here the CDR3 DNA reads TGTGCCAGCAGTTACGGACAGTCCCGCTCTGGAAACACCATATATTTT. Amino acids: CASSYGQSRSGNTIYF.